Here is one T cell receptor beta chain with its context. This CDR3 region has 12 residues. Using immunoSEQ multiplex PCR, the repertoire was profiled, and TCRdb retains in-frame clones only, with some absent. The table records roughly 34,000 clones, over 65% of them present only once. This record belongs to a study of early stage breast cancer tumors. The sequence derives from a person in their sixties or seventies with breast cancer. The material sequenced was blood. V and J are TRBV21-1 and TRBJ2-1; the table names TRBD2, a call not compared with the DNA. TRBV21-1 is designated a pseudogene. The CDR3 coding sequence is TGTGCCAGGGCTAGCTCCTACAATGAGCAGTTCTTC. Translated, it gives CARASSYNEQFF.